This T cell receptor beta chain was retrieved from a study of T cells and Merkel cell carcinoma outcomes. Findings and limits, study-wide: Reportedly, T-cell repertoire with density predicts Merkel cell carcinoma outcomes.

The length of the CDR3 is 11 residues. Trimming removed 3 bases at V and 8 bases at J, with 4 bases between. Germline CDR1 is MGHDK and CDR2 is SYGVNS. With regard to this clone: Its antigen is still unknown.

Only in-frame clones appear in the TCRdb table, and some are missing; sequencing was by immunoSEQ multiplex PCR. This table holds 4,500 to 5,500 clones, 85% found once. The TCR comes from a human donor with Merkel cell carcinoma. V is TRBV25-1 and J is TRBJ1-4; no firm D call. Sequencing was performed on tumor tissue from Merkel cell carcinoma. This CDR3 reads CASSDPEKLFF. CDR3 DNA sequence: TGTGCCAGCAGTGACCCCGAAAAACTGTTTTTT.